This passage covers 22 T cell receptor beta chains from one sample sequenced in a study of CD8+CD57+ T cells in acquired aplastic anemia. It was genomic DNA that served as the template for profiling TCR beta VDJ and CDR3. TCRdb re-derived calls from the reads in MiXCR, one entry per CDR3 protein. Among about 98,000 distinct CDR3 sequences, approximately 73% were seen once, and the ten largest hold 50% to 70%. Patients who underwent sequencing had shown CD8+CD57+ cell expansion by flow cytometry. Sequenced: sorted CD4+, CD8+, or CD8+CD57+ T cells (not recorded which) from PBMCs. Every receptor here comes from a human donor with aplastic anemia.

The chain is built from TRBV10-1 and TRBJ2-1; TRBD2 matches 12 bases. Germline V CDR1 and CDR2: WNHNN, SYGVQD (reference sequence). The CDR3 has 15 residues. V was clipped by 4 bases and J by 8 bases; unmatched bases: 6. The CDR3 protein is CASSGGLAGRDEQFF. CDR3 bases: TGCGCCAGCAGTGGCGGACTAGCGGGAAGGGATGAGCAGTTCTTC.

Here the CDR3 reads CAIGIATDTQYF. The CDR3, as DNA: TGTGCCATCGGGATAGCTACAGATACGCAGTATTTT. The rearrangement uses TRBV10-3 and TRBJ2-3; D not certain. The V gene's germline CDR1 is ENHRY and CDR2 SYGVKD. The ends were cut back, 8 bases at V and 3 bases at J, with 9 bases in the middle. The length of the CDR3 is 12 residues.

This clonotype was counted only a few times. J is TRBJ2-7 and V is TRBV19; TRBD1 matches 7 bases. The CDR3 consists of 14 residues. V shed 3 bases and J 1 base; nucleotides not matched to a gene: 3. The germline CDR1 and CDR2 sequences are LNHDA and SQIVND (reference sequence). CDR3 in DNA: TGTGCCAGTAGTATCGGGACAGAATCCTACGAGCAGTACTTC. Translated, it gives CASSIGTESYEQYF.

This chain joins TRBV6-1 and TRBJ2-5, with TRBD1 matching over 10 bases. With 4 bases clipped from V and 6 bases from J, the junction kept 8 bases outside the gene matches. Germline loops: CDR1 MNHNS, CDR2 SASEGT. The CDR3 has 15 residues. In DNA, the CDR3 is TGTGCCAGCAGTGTTAACTTGGGACAGGGGAAGACCCAGTACTTC. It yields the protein CASSVNLGQGKTQYF.

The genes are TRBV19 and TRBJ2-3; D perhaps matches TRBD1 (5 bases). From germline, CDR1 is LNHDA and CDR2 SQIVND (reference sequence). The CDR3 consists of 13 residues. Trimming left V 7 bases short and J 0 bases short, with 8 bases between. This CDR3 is CASKDSSTDTQYF. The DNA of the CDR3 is TGTGCCAGTAAAGACAGCAGCACAGATACGCAGTATTTT.

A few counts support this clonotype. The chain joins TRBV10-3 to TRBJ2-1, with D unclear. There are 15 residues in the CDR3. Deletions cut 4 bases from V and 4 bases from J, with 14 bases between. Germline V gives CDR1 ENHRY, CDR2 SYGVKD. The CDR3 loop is CAISGDRPSYNEQFF. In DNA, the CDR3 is TGTGCCATCAGTGGGGATCGACCTAGTTACAATGAGCAGTTCTTC.

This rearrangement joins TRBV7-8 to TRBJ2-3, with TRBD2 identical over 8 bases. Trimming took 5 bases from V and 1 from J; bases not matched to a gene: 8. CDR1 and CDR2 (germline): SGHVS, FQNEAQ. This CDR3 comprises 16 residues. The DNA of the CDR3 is TGTGCCAGCAGCATTAGCGGGACGCGGGGCACAGATACGCAGTATTTT. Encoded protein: CASSISGTRGTDTQYF.

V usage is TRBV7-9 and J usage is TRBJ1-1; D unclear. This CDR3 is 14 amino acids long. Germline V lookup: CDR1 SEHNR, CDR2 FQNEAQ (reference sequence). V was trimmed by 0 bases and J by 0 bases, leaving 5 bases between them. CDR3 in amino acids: CASSLATLNTEAFF. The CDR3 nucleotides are TGTGCCAGCAGCTTAGCTACGTTGAACACTGAAGCTTTCTTT.

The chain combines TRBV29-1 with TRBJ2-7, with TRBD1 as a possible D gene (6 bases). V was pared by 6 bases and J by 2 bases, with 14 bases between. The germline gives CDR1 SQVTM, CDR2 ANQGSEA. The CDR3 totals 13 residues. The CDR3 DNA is TGCAGCGTCGTGACAGGTCAGACCTACGAGCAGTACTTC. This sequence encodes CSVVTGQTYEQYF.

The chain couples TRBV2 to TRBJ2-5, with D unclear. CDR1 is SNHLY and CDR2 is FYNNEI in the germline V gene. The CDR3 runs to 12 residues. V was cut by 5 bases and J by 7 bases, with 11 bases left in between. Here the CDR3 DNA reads TGTGCCAGCAGTCCCCCGAGTGGGACCCAGTACTTC. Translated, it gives CASSPPSGTQYF. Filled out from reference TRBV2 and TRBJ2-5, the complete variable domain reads EPEVTQTPSHQVTQMGQEVILRCVPISNHLYFYWYRQILGQKVEFLVSFYNNEISEKSEIFDDQFSVERPDGSNFTLKIRSTKLEDSAMYFCASSPPSGTQYFGPGTRLLVL.

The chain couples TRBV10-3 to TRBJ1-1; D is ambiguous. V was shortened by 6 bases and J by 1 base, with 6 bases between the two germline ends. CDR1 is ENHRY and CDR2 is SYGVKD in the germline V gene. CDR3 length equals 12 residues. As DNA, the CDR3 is TGTGCCATCAGCTTGCGGAACACTGAAGCTTTCTTT. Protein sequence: CAISLRNTEAFF.

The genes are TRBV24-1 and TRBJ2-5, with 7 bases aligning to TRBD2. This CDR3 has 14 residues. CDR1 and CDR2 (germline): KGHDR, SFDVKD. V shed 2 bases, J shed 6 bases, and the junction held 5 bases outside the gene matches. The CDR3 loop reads CATSDSGGTKTQYF. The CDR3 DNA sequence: TGTGCCACCAGTGATTCGGGGGGTACGAAGACCCAGTACTTC.

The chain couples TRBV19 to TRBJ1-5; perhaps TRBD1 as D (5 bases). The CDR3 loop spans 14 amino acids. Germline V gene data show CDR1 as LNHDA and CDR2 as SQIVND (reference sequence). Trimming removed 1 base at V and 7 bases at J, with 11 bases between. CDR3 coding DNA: TGTGCCAGTAGTATAGGATGGGGGAGACAGCCCCAGCATTTT. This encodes CASSIGWGRQPQHF.

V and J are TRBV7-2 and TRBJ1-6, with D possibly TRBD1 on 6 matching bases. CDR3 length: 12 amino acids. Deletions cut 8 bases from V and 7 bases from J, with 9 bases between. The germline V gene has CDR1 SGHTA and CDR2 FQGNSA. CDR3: CASQGLNSPLHF. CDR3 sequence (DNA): TGTGCCAGCCAGGGGTTAAATTCACCCCTCCACTTT.

In DNA form, the CDR3 reads TGTGCCACCAGGGGGGATTTGAACACTGAAGCTTTCTTT. This codes for CATRGDLNTEAFF. This sequence joins TRBV24-1 and TRBJ1-1, with D perhaps matching TRBD1 (5 bases). The CDR3 spans 13 residues. Trimming cost V 7 bases and J 0 bases, with 8 bases left between them. Germline CDR1 and CDR2: KGHDR and SFDVKD.

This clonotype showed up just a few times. The CDR3 sequence: CASIRGHRGYEQYF. The CDR3 nucleotides are TGCGCCAGCATCCGGGGCCACAGGGGATACGAGCAGTACTTC. This chain uses TRBV10-1 with TRBJ2-7; 7 bases match TRBD1. CDR3 length: 14 residues. J lost 4 bases, V lost 7 bases, and 10 bases had no gene match. The V gene's germline CDR1 is WNHNN and CDR2 SYGVQD (reference sequence).

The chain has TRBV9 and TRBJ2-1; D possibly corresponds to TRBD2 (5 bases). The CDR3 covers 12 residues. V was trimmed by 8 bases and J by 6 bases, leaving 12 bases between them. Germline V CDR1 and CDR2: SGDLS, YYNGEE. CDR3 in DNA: TGTGCCAGTTCGGACGGACTCAATGAGCAGTTCTTC. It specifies CASSDGLNEQFF.

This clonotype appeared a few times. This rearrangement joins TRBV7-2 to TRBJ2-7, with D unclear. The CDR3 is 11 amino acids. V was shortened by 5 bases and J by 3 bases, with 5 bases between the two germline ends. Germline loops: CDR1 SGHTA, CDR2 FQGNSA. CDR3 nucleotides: TGTGCCAGCAGCCGCGACTACGAGCAGTACTTC. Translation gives CASSRDYEQYF.

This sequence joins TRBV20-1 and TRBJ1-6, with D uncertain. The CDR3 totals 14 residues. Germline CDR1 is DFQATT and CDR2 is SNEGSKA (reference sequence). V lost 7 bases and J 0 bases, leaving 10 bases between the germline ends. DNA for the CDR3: TGCAGTGTCGAGCTGAGCTCCTATAATTCACCCCTCCACTTT. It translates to CSVELSSYNSPLHF.

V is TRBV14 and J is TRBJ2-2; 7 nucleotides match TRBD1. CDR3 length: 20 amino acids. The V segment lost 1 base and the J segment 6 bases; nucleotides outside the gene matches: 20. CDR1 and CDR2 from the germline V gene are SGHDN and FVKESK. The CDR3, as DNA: TGTGCCAGCAGCCAAGTCCGATTGGGGGACAGCCCTCTCAGAGCCGGGGAGCTGTTTTTT. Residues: CASSQVRLGDSPLRAGELFF. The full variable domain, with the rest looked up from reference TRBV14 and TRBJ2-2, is EAGVTQFPSHSVIEKGQTVTLRCDPISGHDNLYWYRRVMGKEIKFLLHFVKESKQDESGMPNNRFLAERTGGTYSTLKVQPAELEDSGVYFCASSQVRLGDSPLRAGELFFGEGSRLTVL.

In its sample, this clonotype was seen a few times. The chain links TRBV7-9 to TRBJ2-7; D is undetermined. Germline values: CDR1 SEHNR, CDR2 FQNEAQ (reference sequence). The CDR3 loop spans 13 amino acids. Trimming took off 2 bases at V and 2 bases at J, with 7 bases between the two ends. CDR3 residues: CASSLKGTYEQYF. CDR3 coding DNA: TGTGCCAGCAGCTTAAAGGGAACCTACGAGCAGTACTTC.

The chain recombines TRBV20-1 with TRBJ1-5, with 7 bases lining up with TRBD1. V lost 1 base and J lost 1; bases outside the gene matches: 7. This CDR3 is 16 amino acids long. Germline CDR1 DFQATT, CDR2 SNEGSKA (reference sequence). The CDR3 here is CSARVRGRGSNQPQHF. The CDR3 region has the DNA TGCAGTGCTAGAGTAAGGGGGCGCGGGAGCAATCAGCCCCAGCATTTT.